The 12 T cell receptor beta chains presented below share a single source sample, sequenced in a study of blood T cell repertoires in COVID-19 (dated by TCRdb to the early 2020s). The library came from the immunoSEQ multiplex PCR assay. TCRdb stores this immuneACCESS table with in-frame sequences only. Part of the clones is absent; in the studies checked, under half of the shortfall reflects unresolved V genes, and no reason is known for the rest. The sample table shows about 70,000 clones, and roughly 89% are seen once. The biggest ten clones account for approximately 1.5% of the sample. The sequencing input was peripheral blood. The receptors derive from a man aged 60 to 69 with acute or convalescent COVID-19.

CDR3 DNA sequence: TGCGCCAGCAGCCGGAAACAGGGAGGGCCGAACACTGAAGCTTTCTTT. Translation gives CASSRKQGGPNTEAFF. The chain is built from TRBV5-1 and TRBJ1-1; tentative D call: TRBD1 (6 bases). In germline, CDR1 is SGHRS, CDR2 YFSETQ. V was trimmed by 4 bases and J by 1 base, leaving 17 bases between them. The CDR3 has 16 residues.

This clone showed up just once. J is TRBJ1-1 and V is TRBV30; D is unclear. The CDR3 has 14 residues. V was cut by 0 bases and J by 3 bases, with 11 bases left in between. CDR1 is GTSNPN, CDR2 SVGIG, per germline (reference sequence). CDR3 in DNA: TGTGCCTGGAGTGTACGGGGAAGGGACACTGAAGCTTTCTTT. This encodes CAWSVRGRDTEAFF.

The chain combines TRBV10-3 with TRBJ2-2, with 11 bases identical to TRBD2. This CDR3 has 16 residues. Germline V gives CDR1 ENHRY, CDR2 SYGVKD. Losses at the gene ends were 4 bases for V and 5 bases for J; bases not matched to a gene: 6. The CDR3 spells CAISGAGLAATGELFF. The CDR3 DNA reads TGTGCCATCAGTGGAGCGGGACTAGCGGCTACCGGGGAGCTGTTTTTT.

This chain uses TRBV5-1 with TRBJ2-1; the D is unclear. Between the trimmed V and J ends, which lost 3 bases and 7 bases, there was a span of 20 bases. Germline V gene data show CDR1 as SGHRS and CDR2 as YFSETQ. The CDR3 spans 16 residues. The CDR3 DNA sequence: TGCGCCAGCAGCTGGGCTTTGAAAAGCTTGTGGAATGAGCAGTTCTTC. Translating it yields CASSWALKSLWNEQFF.

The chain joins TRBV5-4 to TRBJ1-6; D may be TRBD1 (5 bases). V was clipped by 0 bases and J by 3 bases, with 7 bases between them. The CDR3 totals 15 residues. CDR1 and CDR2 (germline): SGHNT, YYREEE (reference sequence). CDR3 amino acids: CASSLVQGYNSPLHF. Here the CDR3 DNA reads TGTGCCAGCAGCTTGGTGCAGGGCTATAATTCACCCCTCCACTTT.

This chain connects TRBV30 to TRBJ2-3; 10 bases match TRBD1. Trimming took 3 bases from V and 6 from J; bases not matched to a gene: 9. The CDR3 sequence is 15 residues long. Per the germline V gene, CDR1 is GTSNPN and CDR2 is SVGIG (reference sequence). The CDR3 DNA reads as TGTGCCTGGAGCCCTGGGACAGGGGCCGTGGATACGCAGTATTTT. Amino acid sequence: CAWSPGTGAVDTQYF. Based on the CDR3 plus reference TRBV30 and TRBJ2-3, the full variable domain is SQTIHQWPATLVQPVGSPLSLECTVEGTSNPNLYWYRQAAGRGLQLLFYSVGIGQISSEVPQNLSASRPQDRQFILSSKKLLLSDSGFYLCAWSPGTGAVDTQYFGPGTRLTVL.

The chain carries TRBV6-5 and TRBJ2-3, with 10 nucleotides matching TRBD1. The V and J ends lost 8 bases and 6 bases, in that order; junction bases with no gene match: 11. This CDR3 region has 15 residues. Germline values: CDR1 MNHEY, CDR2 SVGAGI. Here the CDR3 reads CASARDRGAPDTQYF. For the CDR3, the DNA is TGTGCCAGCGCCCGGGACAGGGGTGCCCCGGATACGCAGTATTTT.

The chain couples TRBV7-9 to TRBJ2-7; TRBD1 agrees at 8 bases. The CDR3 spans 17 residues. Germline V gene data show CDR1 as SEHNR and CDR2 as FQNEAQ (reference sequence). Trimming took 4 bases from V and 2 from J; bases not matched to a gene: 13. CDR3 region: CASSSSRGQGFTYEQYF. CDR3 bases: TGTGCCAGCAGCTCTTCCCGTGGACAGGGTTTTACCTACGAGCAGTACTTC. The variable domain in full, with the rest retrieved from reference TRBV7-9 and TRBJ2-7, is DTGVSQNPRHKITKRGQNVTFRCDPISEHNRLYWYRQTLGQGPEFLTYFQNEAQLEKSRLLSDRFSAERPKGSFSTLEIQRTEQGDSAMYLCASSSSRGQGFTYEQYFGPGTRLTVT.

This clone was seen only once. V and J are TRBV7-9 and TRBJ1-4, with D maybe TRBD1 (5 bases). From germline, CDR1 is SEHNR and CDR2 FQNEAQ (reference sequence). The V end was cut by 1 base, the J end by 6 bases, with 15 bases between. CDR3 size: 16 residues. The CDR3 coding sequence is TGTGCCAGCAGCTTAGGCCTTGGGGGAGGGGATGAAAAACTGTTTTTT. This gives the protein CASSLGLGGGDEKLFF.

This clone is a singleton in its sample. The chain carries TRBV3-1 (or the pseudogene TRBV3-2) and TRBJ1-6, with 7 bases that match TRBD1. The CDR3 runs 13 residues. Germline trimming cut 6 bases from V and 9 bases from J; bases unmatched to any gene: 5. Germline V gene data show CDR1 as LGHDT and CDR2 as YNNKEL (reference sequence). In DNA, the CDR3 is TGTGCCAGCAGTTCAGGGGGTAGTTCACCCCTCCACTTT. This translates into CASSSGGSSPLHF.

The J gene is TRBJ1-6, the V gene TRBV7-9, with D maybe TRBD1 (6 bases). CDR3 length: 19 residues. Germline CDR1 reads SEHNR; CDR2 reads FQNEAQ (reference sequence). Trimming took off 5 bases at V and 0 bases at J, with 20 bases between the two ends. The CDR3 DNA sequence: TGTGCCAGCAGCGCCTCGGGACACCAGCCCGACTCCTATAATTCACCCCTCCACTTT. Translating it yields CASSASGHQPDSYNSPLHF. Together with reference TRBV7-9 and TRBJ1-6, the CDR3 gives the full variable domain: DTGVSQNPRHKITKRGQNVTFRCDPISEHNRLYWYRQTLGQGPEFLTYFQNEAQLEKSRLLSDRFSAERPKGSFSTLEIQRTEQGDSAMYLCASSASGHQPDSYNSPLHFGNGTRLTVT.

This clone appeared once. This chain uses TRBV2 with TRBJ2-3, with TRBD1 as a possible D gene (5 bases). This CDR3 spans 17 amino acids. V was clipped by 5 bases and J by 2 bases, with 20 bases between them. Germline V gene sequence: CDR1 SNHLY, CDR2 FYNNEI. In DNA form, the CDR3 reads TGTGCCAGCAGTCTGCGGACATCAGGCATATCCACAGATACGCAGTATTTT. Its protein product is CASSLRTSGISTDTQYF.